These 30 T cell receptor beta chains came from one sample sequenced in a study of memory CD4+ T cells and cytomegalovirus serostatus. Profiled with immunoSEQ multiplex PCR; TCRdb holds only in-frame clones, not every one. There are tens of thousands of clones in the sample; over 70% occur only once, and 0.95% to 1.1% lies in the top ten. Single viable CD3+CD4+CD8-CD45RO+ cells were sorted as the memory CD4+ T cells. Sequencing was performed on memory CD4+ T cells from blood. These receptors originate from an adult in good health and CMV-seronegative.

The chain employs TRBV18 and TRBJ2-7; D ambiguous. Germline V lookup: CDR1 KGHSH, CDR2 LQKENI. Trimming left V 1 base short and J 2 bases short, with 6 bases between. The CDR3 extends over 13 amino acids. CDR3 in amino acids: CASSPLATYEQYF. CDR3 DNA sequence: TGTGCCAGCTCACCACTCGCCACCTACGAGCAGTACTTC.

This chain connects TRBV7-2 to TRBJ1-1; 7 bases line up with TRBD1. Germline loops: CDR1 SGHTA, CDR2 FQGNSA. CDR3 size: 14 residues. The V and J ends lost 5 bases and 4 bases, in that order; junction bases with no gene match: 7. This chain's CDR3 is CASSPQGGVTEAFF. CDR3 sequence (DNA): TGTGCCAGCAGCCCGCAGGGGGGGGTCACTGAAGCTTTCTTT.

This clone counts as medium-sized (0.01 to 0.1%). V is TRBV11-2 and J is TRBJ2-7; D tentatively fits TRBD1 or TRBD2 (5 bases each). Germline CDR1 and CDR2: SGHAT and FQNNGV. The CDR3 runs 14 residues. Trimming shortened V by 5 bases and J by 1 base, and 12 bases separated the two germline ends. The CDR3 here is CASSPGDGSYEQYF. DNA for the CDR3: TGTGCCAGCAGCCCCGGGGACGGATCCTACGAGCAGTACTTC.

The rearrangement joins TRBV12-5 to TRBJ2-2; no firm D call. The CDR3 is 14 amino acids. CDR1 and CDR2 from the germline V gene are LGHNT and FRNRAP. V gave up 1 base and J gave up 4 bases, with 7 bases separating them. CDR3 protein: CASGLGVGTGELFF. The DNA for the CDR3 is TGTGCTAGTGGTTTGGGGGTGGGCACCGGGGAGCTGTTTTTT. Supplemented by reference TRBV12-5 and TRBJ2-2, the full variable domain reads DARVTQTPRHKVTEMGQEVTMRCQPILGHNTVFWYRQTMMQGLELLAYFRNRAPLDDSGMPKDRFSAEMPDATLATLKIQPSEPRDSAVYFCASGLGVGTGELFFGEGSRLTVL.

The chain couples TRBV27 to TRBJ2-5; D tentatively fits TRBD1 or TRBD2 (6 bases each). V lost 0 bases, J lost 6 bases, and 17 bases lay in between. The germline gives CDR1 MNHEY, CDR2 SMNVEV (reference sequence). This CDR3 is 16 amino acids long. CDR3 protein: CASSLSLRGPGQTQYF. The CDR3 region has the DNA TGTGCCAGCAGTTTATCGCTTCGGGGGCCTGGGCAGACCCAGTACTTC.

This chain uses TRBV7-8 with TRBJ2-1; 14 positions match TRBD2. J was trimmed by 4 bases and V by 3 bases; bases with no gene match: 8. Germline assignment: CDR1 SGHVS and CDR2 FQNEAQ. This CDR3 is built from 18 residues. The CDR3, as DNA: TGTGCCAGCAGCTTGGCCGGGACTAGCGGGGGACCGTACAATGAGCAGTTCTTC. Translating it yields CASSLAGTSGGPYNEQFF.

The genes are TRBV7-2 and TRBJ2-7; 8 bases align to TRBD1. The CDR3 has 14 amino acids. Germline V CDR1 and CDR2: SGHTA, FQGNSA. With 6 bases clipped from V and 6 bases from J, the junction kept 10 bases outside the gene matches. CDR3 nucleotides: TGTGCCAGCAGAGATCCCAGGGGGCGCAGCGAGCAGTACTTC. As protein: CASRDPRGRSEQYF.

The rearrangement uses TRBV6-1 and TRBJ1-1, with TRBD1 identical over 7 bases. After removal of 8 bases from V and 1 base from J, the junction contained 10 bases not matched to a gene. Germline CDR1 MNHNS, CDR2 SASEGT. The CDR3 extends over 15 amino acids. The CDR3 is CASGVGTVRNTEAFF. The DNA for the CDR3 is TGTGCCAGCGGGGTGGGGACAGTAAGGAACACTGAAGCTTTCTTT.

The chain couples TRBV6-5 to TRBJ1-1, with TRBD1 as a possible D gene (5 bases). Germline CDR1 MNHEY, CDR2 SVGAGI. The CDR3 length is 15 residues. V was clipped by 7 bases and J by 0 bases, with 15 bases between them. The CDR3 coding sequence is TGTGCCAGCACTATTTCCGGGACGGTGAACACTGAAGCTTTCTTT. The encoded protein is CASTISGTVNTEAFF.

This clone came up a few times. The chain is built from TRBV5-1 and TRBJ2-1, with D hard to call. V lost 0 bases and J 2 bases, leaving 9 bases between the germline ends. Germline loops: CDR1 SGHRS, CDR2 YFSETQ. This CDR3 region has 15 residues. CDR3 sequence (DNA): TGCGCCAGCAGCTTGGGAGGATTCGCCTACAATGAGCAGTTCTTC. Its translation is CASSLGGFAYNEQFF.

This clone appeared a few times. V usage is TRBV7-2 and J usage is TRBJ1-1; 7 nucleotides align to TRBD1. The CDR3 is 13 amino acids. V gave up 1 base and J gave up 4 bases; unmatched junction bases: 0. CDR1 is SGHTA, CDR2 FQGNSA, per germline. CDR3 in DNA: TGTGCCAGCAGCTTAGACAGGGGCACTGAAGCTTTCTTT. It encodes CASSLDRGTEAFF.

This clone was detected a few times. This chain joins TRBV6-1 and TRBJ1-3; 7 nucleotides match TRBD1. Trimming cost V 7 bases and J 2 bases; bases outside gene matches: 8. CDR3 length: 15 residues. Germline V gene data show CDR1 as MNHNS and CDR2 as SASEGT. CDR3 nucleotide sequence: TGTGCCAGCACAAAGGGACAGCAAACTGGAAACACCATATATTTT. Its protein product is CASTKGQQTGNTIYF.

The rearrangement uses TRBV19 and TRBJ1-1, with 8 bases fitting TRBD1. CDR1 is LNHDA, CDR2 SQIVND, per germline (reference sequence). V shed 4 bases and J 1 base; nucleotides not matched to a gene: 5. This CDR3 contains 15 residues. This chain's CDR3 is CASSTRQGTNTEAFF. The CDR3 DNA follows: TGTGCCAGTAGTACTAGACAGGGGACGAACACTGAAGCTTTCTTT.

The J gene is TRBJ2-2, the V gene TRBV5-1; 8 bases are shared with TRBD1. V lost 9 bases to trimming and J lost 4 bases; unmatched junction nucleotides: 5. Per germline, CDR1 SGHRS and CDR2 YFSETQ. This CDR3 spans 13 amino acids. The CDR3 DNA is TGCGCCACCCGGACAGGGCTCACCGGGGAGCTGTTTTTT. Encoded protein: CATRTGLTGELFF.

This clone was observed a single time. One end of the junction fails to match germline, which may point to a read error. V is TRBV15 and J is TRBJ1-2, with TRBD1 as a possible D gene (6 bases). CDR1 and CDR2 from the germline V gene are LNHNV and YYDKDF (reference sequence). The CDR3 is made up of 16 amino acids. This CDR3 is CATSRGGWQGNYGYTF. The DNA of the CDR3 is TGTGCCACCAGTAGAGGGGGGTGGCAGGGGAACTATGGCTACACCTTC.

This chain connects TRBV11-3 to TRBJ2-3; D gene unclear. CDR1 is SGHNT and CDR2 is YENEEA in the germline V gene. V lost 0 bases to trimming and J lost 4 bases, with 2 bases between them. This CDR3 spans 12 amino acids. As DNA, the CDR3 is TGTGCCAGCAGCTTAGATTCAGATACGCAGTATTTT. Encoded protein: CASSLDSDTQYF.

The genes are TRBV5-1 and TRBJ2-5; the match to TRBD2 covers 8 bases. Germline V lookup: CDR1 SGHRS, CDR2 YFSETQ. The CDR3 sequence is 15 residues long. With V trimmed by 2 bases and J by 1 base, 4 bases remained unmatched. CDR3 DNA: TGCGCCAGCAGCTTAGCGGGGGTTCGCCAAGAGACCCAGTACTTC. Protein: CASSLAGVRQETQYF.

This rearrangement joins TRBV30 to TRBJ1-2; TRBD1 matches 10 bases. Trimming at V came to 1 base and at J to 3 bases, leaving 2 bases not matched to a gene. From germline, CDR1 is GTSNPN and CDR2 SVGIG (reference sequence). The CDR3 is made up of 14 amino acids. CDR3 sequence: CAWSGDRGYYGYTF. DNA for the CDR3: TGTGCCTGGAGTGGGGACAGGGGATACTATGGCTACACCTTC. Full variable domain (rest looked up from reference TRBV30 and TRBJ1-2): SQTIHQWPATLVQPVGSPLSLECTVEGTSNPNLYWYRQAAGRGLQLLFYSVGIGQISSEVPQNLSASRPQDRQFILSSKKLLLSDSGFYLCAWSGDRGYYGYTFGSGTRLTVV.

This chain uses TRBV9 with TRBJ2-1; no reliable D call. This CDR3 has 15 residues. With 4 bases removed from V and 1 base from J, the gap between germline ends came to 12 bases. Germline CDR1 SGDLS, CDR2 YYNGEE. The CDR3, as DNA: TGTGCCAGCAGCACACAAGCAAGGTCCTACAATGAGCAGTTCTTC. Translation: CASSTQARSYNEQFF.

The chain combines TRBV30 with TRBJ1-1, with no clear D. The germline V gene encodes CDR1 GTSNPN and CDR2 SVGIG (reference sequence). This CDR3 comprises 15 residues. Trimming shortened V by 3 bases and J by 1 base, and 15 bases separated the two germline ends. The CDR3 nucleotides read TGTGCCTGGAGGAGAGAAGGCGCTGGGAACACTGAAGCTTTCTTT. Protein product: CAWRREGAGNTEAFF.

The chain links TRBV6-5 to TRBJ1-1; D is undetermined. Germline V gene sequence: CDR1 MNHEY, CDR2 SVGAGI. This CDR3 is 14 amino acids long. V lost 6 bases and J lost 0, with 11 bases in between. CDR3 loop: CASSPLGVNTEAFF. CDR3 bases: TGTGCCAGCAGCCCCCTTGGGGTGAACACTGAAGCTTTCTTT.

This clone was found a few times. The CDR3 bases are TGTGCCAGCAGCGCCCACCTCCGGACAGGGGCTGGAAACACCATATATTTT. Translated, it gives CASSAHLRTGAGNTIYF. The rearrangement uses TRBV4-2 and TRBJ1-3; 9 positions agree with TRBD1. Germline loops: CDR1 LGHNA, CDR2 YNFKEQ. The junction had 10 bases not matched to a gene; V was cut back by 5 bases and J by 2 bases. This CDR3 has 17 residues.

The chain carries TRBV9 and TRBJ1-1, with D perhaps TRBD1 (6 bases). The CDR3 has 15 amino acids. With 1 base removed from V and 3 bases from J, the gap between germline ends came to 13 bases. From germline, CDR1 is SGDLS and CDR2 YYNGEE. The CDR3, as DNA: TGTGCCAGCAGCGTATACACAGGGACATACACTGAAGCTTTCTTT. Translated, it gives CASSVYTGTYTEAFF.

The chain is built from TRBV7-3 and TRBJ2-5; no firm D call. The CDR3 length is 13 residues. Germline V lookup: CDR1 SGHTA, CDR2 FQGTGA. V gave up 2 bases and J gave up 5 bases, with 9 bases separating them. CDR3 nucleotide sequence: TGTGCCAGCAGCTTAGTCGGGTACGAGACCCAGTACTTC. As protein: CASSLVGYETQYF.

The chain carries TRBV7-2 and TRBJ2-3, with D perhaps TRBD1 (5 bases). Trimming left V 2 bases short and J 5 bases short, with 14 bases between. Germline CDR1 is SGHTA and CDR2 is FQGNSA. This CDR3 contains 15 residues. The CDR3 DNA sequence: TGTGCCAGCAGCTTAAAGTGGGGCACTGTAGATACGCAGTATTTT. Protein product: CASSLKWGTVDTQYF.

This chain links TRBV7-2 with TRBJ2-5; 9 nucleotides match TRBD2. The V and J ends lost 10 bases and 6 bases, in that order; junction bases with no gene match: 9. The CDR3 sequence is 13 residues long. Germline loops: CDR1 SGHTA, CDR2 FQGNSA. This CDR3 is CATGLATTKTQYF. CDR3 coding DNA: TGTGCCACGGGACTAGCAACAACCAAGACCCAGTACTTC.

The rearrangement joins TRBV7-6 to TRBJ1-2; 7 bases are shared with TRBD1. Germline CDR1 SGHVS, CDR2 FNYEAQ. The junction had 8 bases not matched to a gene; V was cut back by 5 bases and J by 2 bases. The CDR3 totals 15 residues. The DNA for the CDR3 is TGTGCCAGCAGCCCTCGGACAGGAGGCAACTATGGCTACACCTTC. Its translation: CASSPRTGGNYGYTF.

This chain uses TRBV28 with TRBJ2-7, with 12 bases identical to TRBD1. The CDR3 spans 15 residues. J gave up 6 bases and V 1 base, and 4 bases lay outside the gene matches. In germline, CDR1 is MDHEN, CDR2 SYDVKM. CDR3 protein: CASSLYGTGGSEQYF. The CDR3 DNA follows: TGTGCCAGCAGTTTATACGGGACAGGGGGCTCCGAGCAGTACTTC. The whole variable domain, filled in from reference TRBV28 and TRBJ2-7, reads DVKVTQSSRYLVKRTGEKVFLECVQDMDHENMFWYRQDPGLGLRLIYFSYDVKMKEKGDIPEGYSVSREKKERFSLILESASTNQTSMYLCASSLYGTGGSEQYFGPGTRLTVT.

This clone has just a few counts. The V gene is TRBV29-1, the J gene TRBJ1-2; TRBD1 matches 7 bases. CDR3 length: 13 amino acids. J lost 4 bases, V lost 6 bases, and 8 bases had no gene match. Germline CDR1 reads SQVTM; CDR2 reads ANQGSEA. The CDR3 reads CSVTDRAGYGYTF. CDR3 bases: TGCAGCGTGACTGACAGGGCCGGCTATGGCTACACCTTC.

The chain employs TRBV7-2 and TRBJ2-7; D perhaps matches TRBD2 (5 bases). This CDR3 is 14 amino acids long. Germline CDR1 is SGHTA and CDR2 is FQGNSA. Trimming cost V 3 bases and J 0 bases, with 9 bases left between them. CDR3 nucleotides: TGTGCCAGCAGCTTGACGGGAAGCTCCTACGAGCAGTACTTC. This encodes CASSLTGSSYEQYF.